The 10 T cell receptor beta chains reported below all come from one sample, sequenced in a study of blood T cell repertoires in COVID-19. The assay was immunoSEQ multiplex PCR, and TCRdb's table has in-frame clones only and misses some. The table shows under 200,000 clones, with about 86% occurring only once. Input material: peripheral blood. These receptors came from a man between 18 and 35 years old with active or convalescent COVID-19.

This clone was recorded a few times. V gene TRBV5-1 combines with J gene TRBJ2-7, with TRBD1 matching over 12 bases. The CDR3 length is 14 residues. The germline CDR1 and CDR2 sequences are SGHRS and YFSETQ. The V and J ends lost 4 bases and 7 bases, in that order; junction bases with no gene match: 6. CDR3 amino acids: CASSEGQGAREQYF. The DNA of the CDR3 is TGCGCCAGCAGCGAGGGACAGGGGGCGCGAGAGCAGTACTTC.

The chain has TRBV30 and TRBJ1-4; 7 nucleotides match TRBD1. Germline CDR1 and CDR2: GTSNPN and SVGIG (reference sequence). This CDR3 spans 13 amino acids. V was clipped by 3 bases and J by 11 bases; unmatched bases: 9. The CDR3 loop is CAWRLDRARKLFF. For the CDR3, the DNA is TGTGCCTGGAGATTAGACAGGGCTAGGAAACTGTTTTTT.

V usage is TRBV4-1 and J usage is TRBJ2-7; a weak D match, TRBD2 (6 bases). Looked up from germline, CDR1 is MGHRA and CDR2 is YSYEKL. V lost 1 base, J lost 1 base, and 17 bases lay in between. The CDR3 has 17 residues. CDR3 sequence reads: CASSQGSPGLISYEQYF. The DNA for the CDR3 is TGCGCCAGCAGCCAAGGGAGTCCGGGACTCATATCCTACGAGCAGTACTTC.

The chain couples TRBV7-9 to TRBJ1-5; no clear D. CDR1 is SEHNR and CDR2 is FQNEAQ in the germline V gene (reference sequence). The V end lost 1 base, the J end lost 5 bases, and 12 bases lay between the germline ends. The CDR3 runs 15 residues. As DNA, the CDR3 is TGTGCCAGCAGCTTAGGGAGTCTCGCTTATCAGCCCCAGCATTTT. Protein product: CASSLGSLAYQPQHF.

The rearrangement links TRBV19 to TRBJ1-1; 8 nucleotides line up with TRBD1. Trimming cost V 8 bases and J 1 base; bases outside gene matches: 12. Germline values: CDR1 LNHDA, CDR2 SQIVND (reference sequence). The CDR3 loop spans 16 amino acids. Here the CDR3 DNA reads TGTGCCAGTCAGACAGGGGCAAAGTCATCGAACACTGAAGCTTTCTTT. Translation gives CASQTGAKSSNTEAFF.

The chain recombines TRBV5-5 with TRBJ2-3; 8 nucleotides agree with TRBD1. After removal of 0 bases from V and 6 bases from J, the junction contained 9 bases not matched to a gene. From germline, CDR1 is SGHKS and CDR2 YYEKEE (reference sequence). The CDR3 covers 16 residues. CDR3 nucleotides: TGTGCCAGCAGCTTGGCGTCAGGGGGCGCGTCGGATACGCAGTATTTT. Translated: CASSLASGGASDTQYF.

The chain combines TRBV11-2 with TRBJ2-4; D unresolved. V lost 0 bases, J lost 3 bases, and 6 bases lay in between. This CDR3 has 14 amino acids. Germline CDR1 SGHAT, CDR2 FQNNGV. CDR3: CASSLDRSKNIQYF. The CDR3 nucleotides are TGTGCCAGCAGCTTAGATCGTAGCAAAAACATTCAGTACTTC.

The genes are TRBV9 and TRBJ2-2; TRBD1 is a possible D gene (6 bases). Germline CDR1 and CDR2: SGDLS and YYNGEE. This CDR3 spans 15 amino acids. The germline V and J ends were trimmed by 5 bases and 4 bases, with 15 bases remaining between them. CDR3 region: CASRSQGLGTGELFF. The DNA of the CDR3 is TGTGCCAGCAGATCCCAGGGGTTGGGCACCGGGGAGCTGTTTTTT.

This chain links TRBV6-4 with TRBJ2-2, with TRBD1 matching 7 bases. Germline trimming cut 5 bases from V and 4 bases from J; bases unmatched to any gene: 7. Germline V lookup: CDR1 MRHNA, CDR2 SNTAGT. The CDR3 runs to 15 residues. CDR3 protein: CASSRQGEATGELFF. CDR3 sequence (DNA): TGTGCCAGCAGTCGACAGGGTGAGGCCACCGGGGAGCTGTTTTTT.

V is TRBV7-9 and J is TRBJ1-3; D is uncertain. The germline CDR1 and CDR2 sequences are SEHNR and FQNEAQ (reference sequence). V was trimmed by 5 bases and J by 0 bases, leaving 11 bases between them. CDR3 length equals 15 residues. The DNA of the CDR3 is TGTGCCAGCAGCGAGAGGGCGGGCTCTGGAAACACCATATATTTT. It yields the protein CASSERAGSGNTIYF.